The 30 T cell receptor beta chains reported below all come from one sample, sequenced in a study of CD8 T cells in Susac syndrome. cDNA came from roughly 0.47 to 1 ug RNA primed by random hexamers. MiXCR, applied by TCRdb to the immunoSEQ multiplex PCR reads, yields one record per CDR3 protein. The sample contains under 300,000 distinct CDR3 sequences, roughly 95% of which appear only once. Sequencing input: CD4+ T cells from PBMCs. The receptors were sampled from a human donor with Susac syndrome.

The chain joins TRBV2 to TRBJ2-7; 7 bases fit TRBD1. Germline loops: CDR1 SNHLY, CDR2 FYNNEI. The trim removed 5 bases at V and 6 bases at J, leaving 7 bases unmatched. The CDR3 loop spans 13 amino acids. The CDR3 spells CASSLTGFAEQYF. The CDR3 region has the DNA TGTGCCAGCAGTTTGACAGGGTTTGCCGAGCAGTACTTC.

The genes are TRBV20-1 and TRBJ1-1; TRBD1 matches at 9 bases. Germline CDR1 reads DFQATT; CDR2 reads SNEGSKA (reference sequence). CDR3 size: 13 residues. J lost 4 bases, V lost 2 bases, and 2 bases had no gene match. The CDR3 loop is CSARWTGATEAFF. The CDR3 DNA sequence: TGCAGTGCTAGATGGACAGGGGCCACTGAAGCTTTCTTT.

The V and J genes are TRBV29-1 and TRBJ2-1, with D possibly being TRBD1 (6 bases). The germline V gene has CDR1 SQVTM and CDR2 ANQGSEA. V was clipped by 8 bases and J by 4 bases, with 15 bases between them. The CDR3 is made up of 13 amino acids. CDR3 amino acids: CSSSRDNYNEQFF. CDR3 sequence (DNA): TGCAGCTCGAGCCGGGACAATTACAATGAGCAGTTCTTC.

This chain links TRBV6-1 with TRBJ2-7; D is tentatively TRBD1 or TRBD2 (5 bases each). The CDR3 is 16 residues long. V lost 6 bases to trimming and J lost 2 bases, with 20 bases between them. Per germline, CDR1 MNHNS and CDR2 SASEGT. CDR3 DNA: TGTGCCAGCAGCCGTGGGGCGGGCGGAACCACCTACGAGCAGTACTTC. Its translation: CASSRGAGGTTYEQYF.

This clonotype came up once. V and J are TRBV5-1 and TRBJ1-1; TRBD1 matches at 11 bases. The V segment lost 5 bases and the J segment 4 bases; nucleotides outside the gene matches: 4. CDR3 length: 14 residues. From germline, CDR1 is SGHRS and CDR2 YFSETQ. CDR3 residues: CASSTGTGGTEAFF. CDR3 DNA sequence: TGCGCCAGCAGTACCGGGACAGGGGGCACTGAAGCTTTCTTT.

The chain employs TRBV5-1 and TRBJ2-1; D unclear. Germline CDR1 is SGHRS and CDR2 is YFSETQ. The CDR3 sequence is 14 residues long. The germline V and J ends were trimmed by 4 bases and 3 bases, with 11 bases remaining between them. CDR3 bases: TGCGCCAGCAGCCCCGTAGGGAACTACAATGAGCAGTTCTTC. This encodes CASSPVGNYNEQFF. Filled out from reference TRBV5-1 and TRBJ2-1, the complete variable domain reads KAGVTQTPRYLIKTRGQQVTLSCSPISGHRSVSWYQQTPGQGLQFLFEYFSETQRNKGNFPGRFSGRQFSNSRSEMNVSTLELGDSALYLCASSPVGNYNEQFFGPGTRLTVL.

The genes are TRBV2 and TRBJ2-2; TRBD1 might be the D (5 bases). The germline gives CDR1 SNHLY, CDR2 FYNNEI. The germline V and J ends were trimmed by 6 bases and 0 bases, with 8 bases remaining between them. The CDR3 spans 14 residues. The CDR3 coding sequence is TGTGCCAGCAGGACAGCGTCGAACACCGGGGAGCTGTTTTTT. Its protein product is CASRTASNTGELFF.

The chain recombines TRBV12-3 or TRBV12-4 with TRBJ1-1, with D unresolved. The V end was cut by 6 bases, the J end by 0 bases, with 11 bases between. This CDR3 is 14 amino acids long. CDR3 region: CASSRSELNTEAFF. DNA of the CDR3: TGTGCCAGCAGCCGGTCAGAACTGAACACTGAAGCTTTCTTT.

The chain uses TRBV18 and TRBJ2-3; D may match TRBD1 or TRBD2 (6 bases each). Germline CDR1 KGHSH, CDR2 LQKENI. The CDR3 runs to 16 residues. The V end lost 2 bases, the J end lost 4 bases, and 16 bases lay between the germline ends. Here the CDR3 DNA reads TGTGCCAGCTCACCAAGGATGGGGGGCAGCGCAGATACGCAGTATTTT. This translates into CASSPRMGGSADTQYF. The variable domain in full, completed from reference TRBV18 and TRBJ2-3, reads NAGVMQNPRHLVRRRGQEARLRCSPMKGHSHVYWYRQLPEEGLKFMVYLQKENIIDESGMPKERFSAEFPKEGPSILRIQQVVRGDSAAYFCASSPRMGGSADTQYFGPGTRLTVL.

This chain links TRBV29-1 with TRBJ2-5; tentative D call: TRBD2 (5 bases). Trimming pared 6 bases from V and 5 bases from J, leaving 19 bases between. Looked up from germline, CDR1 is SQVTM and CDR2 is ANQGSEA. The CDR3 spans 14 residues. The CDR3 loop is CSVAGTITGETQYF. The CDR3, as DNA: TGCAGCGTCGCCGGAACTATCACGGGGGAGACCCAGTACTTC.

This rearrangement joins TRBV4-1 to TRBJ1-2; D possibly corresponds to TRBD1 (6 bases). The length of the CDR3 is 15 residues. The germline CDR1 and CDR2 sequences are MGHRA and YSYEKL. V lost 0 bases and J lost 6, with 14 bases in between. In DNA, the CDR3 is TGCGCCAGCAGCCAAGATGGGGGGCAGGAGGATGGCTACACCTTC. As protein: CASSQDGGQEDGYTF.

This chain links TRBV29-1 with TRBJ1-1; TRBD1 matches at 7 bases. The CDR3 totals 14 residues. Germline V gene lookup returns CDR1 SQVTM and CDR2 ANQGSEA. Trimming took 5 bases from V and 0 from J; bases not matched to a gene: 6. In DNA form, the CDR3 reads TGCAGCGTTCGACAGGGCCTCATGAACACTGAAGCTTTCTTT. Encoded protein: CSVRQGLMNTEAFF.

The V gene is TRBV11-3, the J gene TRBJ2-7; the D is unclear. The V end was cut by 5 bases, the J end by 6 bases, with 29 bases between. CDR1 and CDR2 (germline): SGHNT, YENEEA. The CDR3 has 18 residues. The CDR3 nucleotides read TGTGCCAGCAGCCCCAGCGTCGACGGCCACCCACATCTCTCCGAGCAGTACTTC. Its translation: CASSPSVDGHPHLSEQYF.

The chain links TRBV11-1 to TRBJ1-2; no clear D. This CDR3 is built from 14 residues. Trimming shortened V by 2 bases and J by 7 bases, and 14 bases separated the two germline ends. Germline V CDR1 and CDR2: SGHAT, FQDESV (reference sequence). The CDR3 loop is CASSLNQQKGGYTF. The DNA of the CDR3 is TGTGCCAGCAGCTTAAACCAGCAAAAGGGTGGCTACACCTTC.

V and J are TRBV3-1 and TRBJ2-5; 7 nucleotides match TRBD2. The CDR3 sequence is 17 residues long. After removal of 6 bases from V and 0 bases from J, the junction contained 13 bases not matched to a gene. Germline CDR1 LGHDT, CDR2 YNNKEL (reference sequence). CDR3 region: CASRRGVGRAYQETQYF. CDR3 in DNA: TGTGCCAGCAGGAGGGGTGTTGGGAGGGCGTACCAAGAGACCCAGTACTTC.

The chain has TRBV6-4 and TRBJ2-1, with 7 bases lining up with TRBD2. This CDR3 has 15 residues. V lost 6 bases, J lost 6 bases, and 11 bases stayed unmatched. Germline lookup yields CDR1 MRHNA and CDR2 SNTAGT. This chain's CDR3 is CASSLREKAGNEQFF. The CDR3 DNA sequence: TGTGCCAGCAGCCTGCGGGAGAAAGCAGGCAATGAGCAGTTCTTC.

CDR3 amino acids: CSADTPAVNYGYTF. The CDR3 coding sequence is TGCAGTGCCGACACCCCCGCGGTCAACTATGGCTACACCTTC. The chain combines TRBV20-1 with TRBJ1-2; no firm D call. Trimming left V 6 bases short and J 2 bases short, with 16 bases between. From germline, CDR1 is DFQATT and CDR2 SNEGSKA (reference sequence). This CDR3 comprises 14 residues.

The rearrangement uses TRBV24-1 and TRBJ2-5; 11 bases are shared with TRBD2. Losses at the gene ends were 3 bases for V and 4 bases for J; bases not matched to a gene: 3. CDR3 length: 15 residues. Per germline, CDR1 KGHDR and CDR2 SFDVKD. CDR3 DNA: TGTGCCACCAGTGATGCGACTAGCGGGACAGAGACCCAGTACTTC. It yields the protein CATSDATSGTETQYF.

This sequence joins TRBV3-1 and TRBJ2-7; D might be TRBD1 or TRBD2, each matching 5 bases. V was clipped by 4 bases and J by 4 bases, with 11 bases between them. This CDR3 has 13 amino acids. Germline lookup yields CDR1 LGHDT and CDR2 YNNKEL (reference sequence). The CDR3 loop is CASSRQGEYEQYF. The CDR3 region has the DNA TGTGCCAGCAGCCGCCAGGGAGAATACGAGCAGTACTTC.

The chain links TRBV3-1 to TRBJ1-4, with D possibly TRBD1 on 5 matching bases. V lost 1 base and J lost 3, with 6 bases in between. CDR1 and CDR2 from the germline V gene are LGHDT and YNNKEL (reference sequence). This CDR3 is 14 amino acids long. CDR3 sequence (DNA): TGTGCCAGCAGCCAAGCGGGGGCTAATGAAAAACTGTTTTTT. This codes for CASSQAGANEKLFF. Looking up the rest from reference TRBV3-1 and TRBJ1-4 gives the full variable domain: DTAVSQTPKYLVTQMGNDKSIKCEQNLGHDTMYWYKQDSKKFLKIMFSYNNKELIINETVPNRFSPKSPDKAHLNLHINSLELGDSAVYFCASSQAGANEKLFFGSGTQLSVL.

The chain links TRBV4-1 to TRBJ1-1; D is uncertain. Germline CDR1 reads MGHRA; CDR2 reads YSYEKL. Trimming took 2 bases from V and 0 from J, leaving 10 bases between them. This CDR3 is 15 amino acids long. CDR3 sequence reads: CASSQFGSVNTEAFF. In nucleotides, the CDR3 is TGCGCCAGCAGCCAATTCGGCAGCGTGAACACTGAAGCTTTCTTT.

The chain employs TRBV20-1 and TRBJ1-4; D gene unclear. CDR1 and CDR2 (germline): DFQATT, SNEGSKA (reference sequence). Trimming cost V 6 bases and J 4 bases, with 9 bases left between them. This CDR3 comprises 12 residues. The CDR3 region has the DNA TGCAGTGCCACCGGGAGTAATGAAAAACTGTTTTTT. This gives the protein CSATGSNEKLFF.

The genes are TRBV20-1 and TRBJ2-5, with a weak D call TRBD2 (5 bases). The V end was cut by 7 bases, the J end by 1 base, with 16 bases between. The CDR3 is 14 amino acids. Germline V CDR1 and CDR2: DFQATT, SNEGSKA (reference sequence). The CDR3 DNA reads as TGCAGTGTTCCCTCGGGGTGGAGCCAAGAGACCCAGTACTTC. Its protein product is CSVPSGWSQETQYF.

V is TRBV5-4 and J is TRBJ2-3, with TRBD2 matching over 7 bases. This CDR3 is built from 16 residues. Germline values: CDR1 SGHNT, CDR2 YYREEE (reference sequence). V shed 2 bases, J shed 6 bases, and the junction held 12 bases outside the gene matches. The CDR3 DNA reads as TGTGCCAGCAGCTTAGGCAGTAGTGGGAGGGACGATACGCAGTATTTT. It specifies CASSLGSSGRDDTQYF.

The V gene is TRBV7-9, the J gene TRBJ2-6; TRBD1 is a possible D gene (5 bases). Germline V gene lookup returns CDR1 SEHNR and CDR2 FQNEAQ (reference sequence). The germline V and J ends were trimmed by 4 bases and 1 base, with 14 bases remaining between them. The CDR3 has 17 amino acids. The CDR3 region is CASSSTIQESGANVLTF. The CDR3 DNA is TGTGCCAGCAGCTCTACTATACAGGAATCTGGGGCCAACGTCCTGACTTTC.

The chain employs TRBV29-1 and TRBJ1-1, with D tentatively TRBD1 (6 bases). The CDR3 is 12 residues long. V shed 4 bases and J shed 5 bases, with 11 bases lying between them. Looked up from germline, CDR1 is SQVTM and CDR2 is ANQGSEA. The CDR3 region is CSVAGARTEAFF. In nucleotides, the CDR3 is TGCAGCGTTGCGGGGGCGAGGACTGAAGCTTTCTTT.

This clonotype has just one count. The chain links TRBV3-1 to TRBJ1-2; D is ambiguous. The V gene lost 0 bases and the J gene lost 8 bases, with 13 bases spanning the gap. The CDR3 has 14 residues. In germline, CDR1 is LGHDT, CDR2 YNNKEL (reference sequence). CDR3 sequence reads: CASSQDLADRGYTF. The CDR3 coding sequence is TGTGCCAGCAGCCAAGATCTCGCAGACCGAGGCTACACCTTC.

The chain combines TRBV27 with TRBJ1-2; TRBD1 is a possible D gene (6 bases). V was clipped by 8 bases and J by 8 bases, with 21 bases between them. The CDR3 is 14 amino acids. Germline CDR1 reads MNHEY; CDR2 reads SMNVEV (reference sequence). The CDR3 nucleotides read TGTGCCAGCCGCCACGGTTCGGGGGCGCACGGCTACACCTTC. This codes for CASRHGSGAHGYTF.

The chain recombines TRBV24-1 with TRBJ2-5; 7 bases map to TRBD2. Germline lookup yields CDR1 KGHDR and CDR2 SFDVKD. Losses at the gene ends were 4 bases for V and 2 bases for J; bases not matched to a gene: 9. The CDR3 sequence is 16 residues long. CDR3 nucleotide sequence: TGTGCCACCAGTGACCCCCGCGGGGGTGTGCAAGAGACCCAGTACTTC. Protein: CATSDPRGGVQETQYF.

The CDR3 sequence: CASSLDSGADTQYF. The CDR3, as DNA: TGTGCCAGCAGCTTAGACAGCGGCGCAGATACGCAGTATTTT. The J gene is TRBJ2-3, the V gene TRBV7-9, with a possible D match to TRBD2 (5 bases). Germline CDR1 SEHNR, CDR2 FQNEAQ (reference sequence). The germline V and J ends were trimmed by 1 base and 4 bases, with 9 bases remaining between them. This CDR3 comprises 14 residues.